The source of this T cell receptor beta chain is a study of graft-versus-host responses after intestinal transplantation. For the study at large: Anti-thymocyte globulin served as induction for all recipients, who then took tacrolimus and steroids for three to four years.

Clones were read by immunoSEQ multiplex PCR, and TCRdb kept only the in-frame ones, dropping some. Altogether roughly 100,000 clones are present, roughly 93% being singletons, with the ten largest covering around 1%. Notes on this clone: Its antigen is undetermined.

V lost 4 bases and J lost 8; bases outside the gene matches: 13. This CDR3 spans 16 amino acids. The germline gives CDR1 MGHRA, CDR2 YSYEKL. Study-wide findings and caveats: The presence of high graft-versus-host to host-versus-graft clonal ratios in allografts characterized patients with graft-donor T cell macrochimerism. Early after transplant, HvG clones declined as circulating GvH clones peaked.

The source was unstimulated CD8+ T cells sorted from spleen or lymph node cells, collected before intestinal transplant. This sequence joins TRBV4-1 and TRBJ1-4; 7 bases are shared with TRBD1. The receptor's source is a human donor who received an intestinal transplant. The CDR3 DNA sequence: TGCGCCAGCAGCCCTTGGATTAGACAGGGCCCAGAAAAACTGTTTTTT. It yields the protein CASSPWIRQGPEKLFF.